This T cell receptor (beta chain) came from a study of blood T cell repertoires in COVID-19 (TCRdb year 2020). Context from the whole study: Collaborator samples came from the United States, Italy and Spain and covered acute and convalescent phases of COVID-19. The prospective study material was composed of cDNA or gDNA derived from T cells, B-cell-depleted T cells, or PBMCs. Deeply sampled blood TCRbeta repertoires from subjects exposed to, actively infected with, or recovered from COVID-19 were included in the dataset. A freely available public database, intended as a resource for researchers studying the immune response to SARS-CoV-2, is where the repertoires were released. Samples were obtained from the ongoing ImmuneRACE study (first 160 participants) and from 1,254 subjects provided by 6 global collaborators. Sample metadata almost always included a de-identified subject ID, COVID-19 status, age in years and sex. Where available, HLA class I and class II types were taken from metadata supplied by the sample provider and were not determined by assay-based typing. Paper-wide results and their limitations: Clinical and demographic metadata were provided uncurated, with the amount varying by source and participant.

Ends trimmed: V by 5 bases, J by 4 bases; bases unmatched to a gene: 5. For CDR1 and CDR2, the germline V gene lists MNHEY and SVGEGT. Its CDR3 holds 15 amino acids, cysteine through phenylalanine. Just the 45-base CDR3 DNA is kept, in frame starting at base 1. The immunoSEQ Assay, a bias-controlled multiplex PCR, was used to amplify TCRbeta CDR3 regions from genomic DNA. The paper's processing steps were these. The number of nucleated cells in each sample was estimated from the amplification of reference gene primers within the assay. Sequence reads were collapsed and filtered to measure the absolute abundance of every unique TCRbeta CDR3 rearrangement. For each sample, productive Simpson clonality was calculated as the square root of Simpson's diversity index over productive rearrangements. TCRdb took this table from immuneACCESS and kept in-frame rearrangements with V and J called. Such tables lack part of the clones; where checked against another copy, unresolved V genes explain under half of the gap, and the rest is unexplained. That table supplies the V and J calls and clone size; D and trimming were determined from the DNA. This sample comprises some 150,000 clones, approximately 86% of them detected only once. The ten largest account for approximately 2.7% of the sample.

With regard to this clone: Its specific antigen is unknown. Per-nucleotide qualities are absent, and no much larger clonotype sits a single base away.

Collaborating institutions collected whole blood in K2EDTA tubes following their own protocols. For TCRbeta analysis, collaborator samples were shipped as frozen whole blood, as isolated PBMCs, or as DNA extracted from either sample type. This clonotype originated in a woman between 40 and 55 years old with active or convalescent COVID-19. Material: peripheral blood. The V and J genes are TRBV6-2 or TRBV6-3 and TRBJ2-5; 12 junctional bases match TRBD2. The CDR3 is CASSRLAGVGETQYF. The sequenced DNA: TGTGCCAGCAGTCGACTAGCGGGAGTGGGAGAGACCCAGTACTTC.